The T cell receptor (beta chain) described here comes from a study of T cell repertoires in cytomegalovirus infection (dated by TCRdb to the late 2010s). In terms of the full investigation: The HLA type of each donor mattered for the analysis, because public TCR beta signatures pointed to carriage of CMV infection along with the matching HLA type.

Counted from cysteine to phenylalanine, this CDR3 has 14 amino acids. Only the CDR3 region is kept as DNA, spanning 42 bases read in frame from base 1. According to the germline V gene, CDR1 reads MNHNS and CDR2 reads SASEGT. Deletion took 5 bases off V and 3 bases off J, with a span of 8 bases between the germline ends. Sequencing was performed on an Illumina HiSeq 1500. In TCRdb, the public reads were trimmed at Q25 with fastp and aligned with MiXCR, with productive beta chains retained. For every CDR3 protein sequence, its rows merge into one entry that carries the most common genes and DNA. The sample has 200,000 to 300,000 distinct CDR3 sequences on record, less than 9.5% of them singletons. The biggest ten clones account for around 15% of the sample. The research as a whole found: The ex vivo response was dominated by HLA-C-restricted CMV-specific TCR beta clonotypes, and the single most frequent clonotype in two of eight donors was supplied by these HLA-C-restricted clonotypes. Cumulative frequency of public TCR beta family members discriminated carriers of CMV infection plus the relevant HLA type in this cohort and an independent roughly 330-donor cohort.

Remarks on this clonotype: Its antigen is not yet known. No much larger clone exists at a distance of one base, and base qualities are not known.

Material for sequencing was PBMCs. The rearranged segments are TRBV6-1 and TRBJ1-6, with no confident D gene call. This receptor was identified in a human donor in good health (CMV status not recorded). Some clones in this sample may be carry-over from other donors' samples. This receptor carries the CDR3 CASSFEFYNSPLHF. The DNA reads as follows: TGTGCCAGCAGTTTTGAGTTCTATAATTCACCCCTCCACTTT.